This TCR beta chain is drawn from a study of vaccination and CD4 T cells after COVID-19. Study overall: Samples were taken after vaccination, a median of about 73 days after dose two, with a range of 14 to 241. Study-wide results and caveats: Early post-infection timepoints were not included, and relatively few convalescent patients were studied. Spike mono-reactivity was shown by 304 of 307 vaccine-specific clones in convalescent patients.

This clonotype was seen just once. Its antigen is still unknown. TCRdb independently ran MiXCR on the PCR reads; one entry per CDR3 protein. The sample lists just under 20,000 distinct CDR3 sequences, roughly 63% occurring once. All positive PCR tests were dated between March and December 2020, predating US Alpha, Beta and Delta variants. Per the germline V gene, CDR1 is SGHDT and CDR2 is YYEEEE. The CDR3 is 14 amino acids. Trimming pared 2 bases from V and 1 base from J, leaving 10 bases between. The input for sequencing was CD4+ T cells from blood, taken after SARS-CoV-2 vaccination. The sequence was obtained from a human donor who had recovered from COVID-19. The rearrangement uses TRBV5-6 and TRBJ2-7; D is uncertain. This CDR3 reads CASSFRQVSYEQYF. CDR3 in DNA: TGTGCCAGCAGCTTCAGACAAGTTTCCTACGAGCAGTACTTC.